This T cell receptor (beta chain) is from a study of T cell repertoires in cytomegalovirus infection. Overall study: Both CMV infection and a matching HLA type were indicated by public TCR beta signatures. Findings and caveats of the study: The response measured ex vivo was dominated by TCR beta clonotypes (HLA-C-restricted and CMV-specific).

TCRdb re-called the reads through MiXCR, storing one row per CDR3 protein. The top ten hold about 13% of the sample, which has under 450,000 distinct CDR3 sequences, about 32% seen once. This clonotype was detected only a few times. The antigen remains unidentified. The sample consisted of cultured PBMCs, taken from culture after CMV antigen stimulation. The clonotype originates from a human donor in good health (CMV status not recorded). Some clones in this sample may be carry-over from other donors' samples.

The CDR3 here is CASSPTGTGNSPLHF. The CDR3 coding sequence is TGTGCCAGCAGCCCCACCGGGACTGGGAATTCACCCCTCCACTTT. This sequence joins TRBV7-2 and TRBJ1-6, with a tentative D call TRBD1 (5 bases). V shed 5 bases and J shed 7 bases, with 15 bases lying between them. The CDR3 contains 15 residues. CDR1 and CDR2 (germline): SGHTA, FQGNSA.